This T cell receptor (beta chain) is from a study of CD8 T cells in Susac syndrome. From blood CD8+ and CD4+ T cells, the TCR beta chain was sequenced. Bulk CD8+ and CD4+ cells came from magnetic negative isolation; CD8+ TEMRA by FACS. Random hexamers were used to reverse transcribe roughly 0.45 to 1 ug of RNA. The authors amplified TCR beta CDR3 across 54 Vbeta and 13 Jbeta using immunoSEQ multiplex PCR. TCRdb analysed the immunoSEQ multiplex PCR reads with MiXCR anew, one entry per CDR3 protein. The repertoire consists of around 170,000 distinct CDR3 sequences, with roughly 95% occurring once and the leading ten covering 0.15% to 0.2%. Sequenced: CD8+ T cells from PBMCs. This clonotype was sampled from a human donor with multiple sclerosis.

CDR3 nucleotide sequence: TGTGCCAGCAGCCCCTCTGAGGGGATCCATGGCTACACCTTC. Its translation: CASSPSEGIHGYTF. The chain is built from TRBV3-1 and TRBJ1-2; the D gene is possibly TRBD1 (5 bases). Germline V gives CDR1 LGHDT, CDR2 YNNKEL (reference sequence). This CDR3 is 14 amino acids long. Trimming cost V 4 bases and J 6 bases, with 15 bases left between them.